This T cell receptor beta chain was identified in a study of T-cell reconstitution after alpha-beta-depleted transplantation in children. Broader study findings: Alpha-beta T cells present about two months after transplant were reported to originate from several hundred expanded graft clones. At day 60, the high TCRbeta diversity found in some patients originated from recipient T cells and thymic progenitors that had survived. Hyperexpanded clones declined; after one year, newly produced T cells mostly supplied diversity.

Germline-derived CDR1 and CDR2 are DFQATT and SNEGSKA (reference sequence). Germline trimming cut 0 bases from V and 0 bases from J; bases unmatched to any gene: 17. This CDR3 spans 19 amino acids. Library preparation (for TCRbeta) was performed with unique molecular identifiers. Each CDR3 protein gets one entry after TCRdb re-called the PCR reads with MiXCR. The repertoire includes about 980,000 distinct CDR3 sequences, under 30% of them detected once, and over 25% sits in the top ten. This clonotype has only one observation. What it binds is unknown. The sequences come from PBMCs, mostly from graft donor cells, collected 360 days after TCRalphabeta/CD19-depleted stem cell transplant. The clonotype was recovered from a boy younger than two who had a stem cell transplant for SCID, so the T cells may come from the graft donor. V usage is TRBV20-1 and J usage is TRBJ2-7, with 7 bases lining up with TRBD1. DNA for the CDR3: TGCAGTGCTAGAGATACCACCACCCGAGGGACAGTGAGCTCCTACGAGCAGTACTTC. Amino acid sequence: CSARDTTTRGTVSSYEQYF.